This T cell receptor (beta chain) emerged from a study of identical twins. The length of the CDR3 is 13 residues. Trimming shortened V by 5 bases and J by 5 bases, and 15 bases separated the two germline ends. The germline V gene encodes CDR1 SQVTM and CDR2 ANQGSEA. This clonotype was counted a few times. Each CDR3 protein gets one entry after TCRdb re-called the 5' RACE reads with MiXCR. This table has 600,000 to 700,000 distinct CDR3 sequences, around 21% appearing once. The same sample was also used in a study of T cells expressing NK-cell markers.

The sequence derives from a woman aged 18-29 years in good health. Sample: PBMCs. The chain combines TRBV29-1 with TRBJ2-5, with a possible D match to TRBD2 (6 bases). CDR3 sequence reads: CSVRRDGRETQYF. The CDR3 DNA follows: TGCAGCGTTAGGCGGGATGGAAGGGAGACCCAGTACTTC.